This T cell receptor (beta chain) was recovered during a study of graft-versus-host responses after intestinal transplantation. Looking at the study overall: Recipients received multivisceral, liver-intestinal, or isolated intestinal transplants. Every one of the recipients received anti-thymocyte globulin induction and afterwards took tacrolimus and steroids for around 3 years. General observations from the study: Early post-transplant HvG declines tracked with peak circulating GvH clone levels. Recipient marrow showed GvH clones, some seen first in ileum or blood.

Only one count was recorded for this clone. Its target is not known. Germline CDR1 SEHNR, CDR2 FQNEAQ (reference sequence). The CDR3 covers 15 residues. J gave up 3 bases and V 2 bases, and 7 bases lay outside the gene matches. The repertoire was sequenced with immunoSEQ multiplex PCR; TCRdb's copy has only in-frame clones and lacks some. The sample has 25,000 to 35,000 clones; 87% are singletons. This TCR was sampled from a human patient who received an intestinal transplant, so some T cells may come from the graft donor. Sample: PBMCs, taken roughly 68 weeks after intestinal transplantation. V gene TRBV7-9 combines with J gene TRBJ2-7; 7 nucleotides line up with TRBD2. Written as DNA, the CDR3 is TGTGCCAGCAGCTTAATGGCGGGGGTGGGCTACGAGCAGTACTTC. It translates to CASSLMAGVGYEQYF.